This T cell receptor (beta chain) originates from a study of shared clonotypes between healthy human individuals. Study-wide results and limits: Non-shared clonotypes showed lower generation probabilities than clonotypes common to all four donors. Around 5% of naive CD4 clonotypes were common to a few donors.

Terminally differentiated effector memory CD45RA+ cells were excluded from the naive CD8 cells, which were CD45RO-negative and positively selected for CCR7. This clone came up once. Its antigen remains unknown. Profiled with immunoSEQ multiplex PCR; TCRdb holds only in-frame clones, not every one. This table has millions of clones, 85% to 95% appearing once. J was trimmed by 2 bases and V by 1 base; bases with no gene match: 3. Germline V gene lookup returns CDR1 MGHRA and CDR2 YSYEKL. This CDR3 is 15 amino acids long. This clonotype originated in a man aged 18 to 30 in good health. Some clones in this sample may be carry-over from other donors' samples. The chain is built from TRBV4-1 and TRBJ2-3, with TRBD2 matching 7 bases. Sequenced sample: naive CD8+ T cells from PBMCs. The CDR3 DNA reads as TGCGCCAGCAGCCAAGGAGCGGGGATCACAGATACGCAGTATTTT. Encoded protein: CASSQGAGITDTQYF.